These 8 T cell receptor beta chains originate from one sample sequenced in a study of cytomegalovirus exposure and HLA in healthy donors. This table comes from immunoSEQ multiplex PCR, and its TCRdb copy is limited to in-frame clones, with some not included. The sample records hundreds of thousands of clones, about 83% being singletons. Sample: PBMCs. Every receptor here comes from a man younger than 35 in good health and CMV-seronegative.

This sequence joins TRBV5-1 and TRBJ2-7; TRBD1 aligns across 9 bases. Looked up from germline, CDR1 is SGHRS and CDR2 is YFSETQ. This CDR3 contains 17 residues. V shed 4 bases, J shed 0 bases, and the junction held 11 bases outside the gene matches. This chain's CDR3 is CASSPGPGQGISYEQYF. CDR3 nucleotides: TGCGCCAGCAGCCCAGGCCCAGGACAGGGGATCTCCTACGAGCAGTACTTC.

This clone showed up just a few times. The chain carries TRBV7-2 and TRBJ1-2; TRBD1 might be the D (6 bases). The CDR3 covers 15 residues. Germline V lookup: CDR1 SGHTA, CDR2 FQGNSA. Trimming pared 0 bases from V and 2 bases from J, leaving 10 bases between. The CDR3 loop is CASSLAAGANYGYTF. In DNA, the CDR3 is TGTGCCAGCAGCTTAGCCGCAGGGGCGAACTATGGCTACACCTTC.

This CDR3 reads CASSPVSGANVLTF. Here the CDR3 DNA reads TGTGCCAGCAGCCCAGTCTCTGGGGCCAACGTCCTGACTTTC. The chain combines TRBV7-9 with TRBJ2-6, with D unresolved. The V gene's germline CDR1 is SEHNR and CDR2 FQNEAQ (reference sequence). This CDR3 is built from 14 residues. Trimming pared 5 bases from V and 0 bases from J, leaving 5 bases between.

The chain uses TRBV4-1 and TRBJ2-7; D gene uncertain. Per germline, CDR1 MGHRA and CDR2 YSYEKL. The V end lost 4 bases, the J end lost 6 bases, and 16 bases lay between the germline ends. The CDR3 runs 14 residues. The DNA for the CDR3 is TGCGCCAGCAGCCGTAATGTTGAGTCGATCGAGCAGTACTTC. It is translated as CASSRNVESIEQYF.

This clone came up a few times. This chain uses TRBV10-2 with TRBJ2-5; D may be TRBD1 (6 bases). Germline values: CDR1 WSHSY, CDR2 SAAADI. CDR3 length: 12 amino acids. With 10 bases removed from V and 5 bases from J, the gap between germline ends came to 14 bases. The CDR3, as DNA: TGCGCCACACAGGGAAGAACGGAGACCCAGTACTTC. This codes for CATQGRTETQYF.

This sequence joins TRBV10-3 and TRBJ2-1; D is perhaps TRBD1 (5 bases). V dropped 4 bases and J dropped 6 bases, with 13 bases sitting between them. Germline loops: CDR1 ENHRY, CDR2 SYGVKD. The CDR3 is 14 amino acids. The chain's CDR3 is CAISAGSGVNEQFF. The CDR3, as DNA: TGTGCCATCAGTGCAGGGTCCGGCGTCAATGAGCAGTTCTTC.

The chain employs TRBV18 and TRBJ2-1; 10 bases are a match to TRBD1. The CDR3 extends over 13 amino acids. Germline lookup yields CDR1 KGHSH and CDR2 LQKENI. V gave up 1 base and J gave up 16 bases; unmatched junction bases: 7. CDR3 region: CASSPLERDRGFF. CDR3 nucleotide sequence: TGTGCCAGCTCACCACTGGAGAGGGACAGGGGATTCTTC.

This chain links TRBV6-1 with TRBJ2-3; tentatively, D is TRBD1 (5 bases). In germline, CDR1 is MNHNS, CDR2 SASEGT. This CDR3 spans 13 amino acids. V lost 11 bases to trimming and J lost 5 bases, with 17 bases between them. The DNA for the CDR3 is TGTGCCGGTGTGGGCAGGGTCGAAGATACGCAGTATTTT. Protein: CAGVGRVEDTQYF.